The TCR beta chain under discussion was sequenced for a study of blood T cells in healthy people across ages. Study-level points and caveats: Strong correlation was found linking TCR beta diversity to naive T cell percentage. Getting older went along with TCR beta diversity per million T cells dropping roughly linearly. Without sorted subsets, naive and antigen-experienced compartments could not be conclusively compared.

Regarding this clonotype: Its antigen is as yet unknown.

This CDR3 is 16 amino acids long. Germline loops: CDR1 MGHRA, CDR2 YSYEKL. Sample-barcoded 5' priming and a J-beta primer mix drove a second PCR of roughly 7 to 11 cycles. TCRdb used MiXCR to reprocess the 5' RACE reads, holding one entry per CDR3 protein. The profile shows roughly 1.7 million distinct CDR3 sequences, 34% of them singletons. The sample taken for sequencing was blood. This TCR derives from a woman aged 25 to 39 in good health. The chain has TRBV4-1 and TRBJ2-7; no firm D call. Near its end, the DNA agrees better with TRBJ2-5, so the J call may be wrong. CDR3 in DNA: TGCGCCAGCAGCCAAAAGAGAGCCGGGTCTAAAGAGACCCAGTACTTC. Protein product: CASSQKRAGSKETQYF.